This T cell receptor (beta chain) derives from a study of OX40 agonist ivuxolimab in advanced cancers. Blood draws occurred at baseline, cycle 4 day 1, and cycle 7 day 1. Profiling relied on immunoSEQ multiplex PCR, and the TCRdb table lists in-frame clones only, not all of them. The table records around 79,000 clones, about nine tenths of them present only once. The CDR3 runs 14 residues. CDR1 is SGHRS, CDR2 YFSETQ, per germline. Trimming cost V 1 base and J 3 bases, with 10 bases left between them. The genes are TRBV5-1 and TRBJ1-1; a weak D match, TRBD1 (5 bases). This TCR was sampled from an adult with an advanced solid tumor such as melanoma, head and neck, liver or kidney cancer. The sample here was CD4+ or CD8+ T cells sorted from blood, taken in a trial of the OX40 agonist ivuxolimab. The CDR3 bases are TGCGCCAGCAGCTTGATGGGGCCGGACACTGAAGCTTTCTTT. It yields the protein CASSLMGPDTEAFF.